This TCR beta chain was captured by sequencing in a study of Ad26.COV2.S vaccination and SARS-CoV-2 variants. The wider study: Dosing was one shot or two shots 56 days apart.

CDR3 length equals 14 residues. J gave up 8 bases and V 4 bases, and 6 bases lay outside the gene matches. Germline CDR1 SGHNT, CDR2 YYREEE (reference sequence). Treatment given: about 20 received Ad26.COV2.S at low or high dose, single or two shots; about 5 received placebo; per-sample allocation not given. Sampling was done on day 63 after the first vaccine or placebo injection. Cohort 1b enrolled adults aged 18-55 years in Boston. TCRdb's table, derived via immunoSEQ multiplex PCR, lists solely in-frame clones and lacks some. The sample lists some 400,000 clones, 89% occurring once. The TCR sequence derives from a person between 18 and 59 years old who received the Ad26.COV2.S COVID-19 vaccine or a placebo. The chain uses TRBV5-4 and TRBJ1-6; 7 nucleotides line up with TRBD1. The input for sequencing was peripheral blood, taken in a trial of Ad26.COV2.S vaccine versus placebo. In nucleotides, the CDR3 is TGTGCCAGCAGCGGGACAGCGGGGGATTCACCCCTCCACTTT. It specifies CASSGTAGDSPLHF.